This T cell receptor beta chain comes out of a study of blood T cells in healthy people across ages. Study-level findings and limits: Naive CD4+ cells and diversity were both higher in long-lived donors than in aged donors.

The germline V gene encodes CDR1 SNHLY and CDR2 FYNNEI. Trimming pared 3 bases from V and 0 bases from J, leaving 8 bases between. This CDR3 has 14 residues. Through a sample-barcoded 5' primer and a J-beta primer mix, a second PCR was run for roughly 7 to 12 cycles. TCRdb passed the 5' RACE reads through MiXCR, listing each CDR3 protein once. The table records hundreds of thousands of distinct CDR3 sequences, 45% to 50% of them present only once. For this clonotype: Antigen unknown.

The V and J genes are TRBV2 and TRBJ1-2; D may be TRBD1 (5 bases). Specimen: blood. The TCR comes from a woman in her sixties or seventies in good health. The CDR3 spells CASSEQGSNYGYTF. Written as DNA, the CDR3 is TGTGCCAGCAGTGAGCAGGGATCTAACTATGGCTACACCTTC.